This TCR beta chain is from a study of shared clonotypes between healthy human individuals. The V gene lost 1 base and the J gene lost 1 base, with 7 bases spanning the gap. The CDR3 has 14 amino acids. Germline CDR1 is MNHEY and CDR2 is SVGAGI. Remarks on this clone: A clone one base away is much larger, so this may be a read error. Other DNA variants within this sample encode the same CDR3.

The naive CD8 population came from CD45RO-negative cells selected for CCR7, without terminally differentiated effector memory CD45RA+ cells. When replicate PCRs were run on sorted subsets, they used 150 to 250 ng DNA, about 31,000 T cell genomes. Libraries were prepared by immunoSEQ multiplex PCR; TCRdb keeps only in-frame clonotypes and omits some of them. The table shows millions of clones, with roughly 95% occurring only once. Sequenced sample: naive CD8+ T cells sorted from blood. The V call is TRBV6-5, the J call TRBJ1-1, with unresolved D. This receptor was identified in a man younger than 35 in good health. This chain's CDR3 is CASSYLEGNTEAFF. CDR3 in DNA: TGTGCCAGCAGTTACTTGGAGGGGAACACTGAAGCTTTCTTT.